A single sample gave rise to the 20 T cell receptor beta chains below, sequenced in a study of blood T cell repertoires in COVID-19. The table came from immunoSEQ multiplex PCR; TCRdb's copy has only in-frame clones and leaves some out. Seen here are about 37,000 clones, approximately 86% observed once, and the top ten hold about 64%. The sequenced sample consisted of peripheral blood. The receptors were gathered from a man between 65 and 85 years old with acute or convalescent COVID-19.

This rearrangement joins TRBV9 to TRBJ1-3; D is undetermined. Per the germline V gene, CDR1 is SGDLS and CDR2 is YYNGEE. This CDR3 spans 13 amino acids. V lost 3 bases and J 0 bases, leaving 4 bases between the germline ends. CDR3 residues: CASSGPSGNTIYF. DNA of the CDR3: TGTGCCAGCAGCGGGCCCTCTGGAAACACCATATATTTT.

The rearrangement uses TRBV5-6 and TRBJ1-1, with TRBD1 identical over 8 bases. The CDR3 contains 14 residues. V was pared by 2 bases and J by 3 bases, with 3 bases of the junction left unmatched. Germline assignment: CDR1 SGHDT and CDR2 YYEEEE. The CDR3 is CASSFTGGDTEAFF. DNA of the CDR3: TGTGCCAGCAGCTTTACAGGGGGGGACACTGAAGCTTTCTTT.

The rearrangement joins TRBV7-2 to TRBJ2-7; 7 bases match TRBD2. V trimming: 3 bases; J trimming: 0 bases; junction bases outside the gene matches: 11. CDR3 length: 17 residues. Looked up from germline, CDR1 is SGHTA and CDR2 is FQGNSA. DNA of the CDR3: TGTGCCAGCAGCTTCCGGTCGGGAGCGGGAAGCTCCTACGAGCAGTACTTC. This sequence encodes CASSFRSGAGSSYEQYF.

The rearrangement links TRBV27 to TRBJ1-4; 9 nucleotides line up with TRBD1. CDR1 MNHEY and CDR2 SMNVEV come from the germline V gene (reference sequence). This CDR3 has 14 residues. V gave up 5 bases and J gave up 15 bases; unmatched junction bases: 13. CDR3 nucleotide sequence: TGTGCCAGCAGTGGCTCGGGACAGGGCGAGGTGGTGTTTTTT. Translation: CASSGSGQGEVVFF.

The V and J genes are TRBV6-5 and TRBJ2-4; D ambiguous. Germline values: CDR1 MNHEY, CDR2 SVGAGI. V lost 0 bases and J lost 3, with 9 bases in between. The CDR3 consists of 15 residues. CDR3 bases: TGTGCCAGCAGTTACTCGGAGCCGCTCAAAAACATTCAGTACTTC. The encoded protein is CASSYSEPLKNIQYF.

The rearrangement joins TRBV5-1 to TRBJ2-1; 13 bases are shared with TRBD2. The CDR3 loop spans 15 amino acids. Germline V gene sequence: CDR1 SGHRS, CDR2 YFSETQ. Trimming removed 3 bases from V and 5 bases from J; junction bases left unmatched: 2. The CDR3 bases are TGCGCCAGCAGCTCGGGACTAGCGGGAAACAATGAGCAGTTCTTC. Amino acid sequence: CASSSGLAGNNEQFF. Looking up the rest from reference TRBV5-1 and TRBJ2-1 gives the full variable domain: KAGVTQTPRYLIKTRGQQVTLSCSPISGHRSVSWYQQTPGQGLQFLFEYFSETQRNKGNFPGRFSGRQFSNSRSEMNVSTLELGDSALYLCASSSGLAGNNEQFFGPGTRLTVL.

Here the CDR3 reads CASSFGTGNSPLHF. In DNA form, the CDR3 reads TGTGCCAGCAGCTTTGGGACAGGGAATTCACCCCTCCACTTT. V and J are TRBV7-8 and TRBJ1-6, with 9 bases matching TRBD1. From germline, CDR1 is SGHVS and CDR2 FQNEAQ. V shed 3 bases and J 7 bases; nucleotides not matched to a gene: 1. This CDR3 spans 14 amino acids.

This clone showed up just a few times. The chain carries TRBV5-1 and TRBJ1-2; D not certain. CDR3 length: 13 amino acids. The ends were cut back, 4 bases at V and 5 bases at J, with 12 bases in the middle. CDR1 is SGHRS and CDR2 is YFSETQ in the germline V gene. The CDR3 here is CASSPDNRYGYTF. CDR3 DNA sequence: TGCGCCAGCAGCCCTGACAACCGTTATGGCTACACCTTC.

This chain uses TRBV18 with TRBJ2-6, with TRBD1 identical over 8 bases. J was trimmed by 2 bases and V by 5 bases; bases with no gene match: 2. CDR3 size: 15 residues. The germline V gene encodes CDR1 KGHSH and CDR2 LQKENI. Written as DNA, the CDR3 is TGTGCCAGCTCAGTACAGGGGGCTGGGGCCAACGTCCTGACTTTC. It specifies CASSVQGAGANVLTF. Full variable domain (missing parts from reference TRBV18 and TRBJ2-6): NAGVMQNPRHLVRRRGQEARLRCSPMKGHSHVYWYRQLPEEGLKFMVYLQKENIIDESGMPKERFSAEFPKEGPSILRIQQVVRGDSAAYFCASSVQGAGANVLTFGAGSRLTVL.

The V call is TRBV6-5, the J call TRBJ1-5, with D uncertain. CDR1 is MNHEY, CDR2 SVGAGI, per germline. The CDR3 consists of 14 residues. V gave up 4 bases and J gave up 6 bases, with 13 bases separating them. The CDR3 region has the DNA TGTGCCAGCAGTTCTCGACTGGTTGGTCAGCCCCAGCATTTT. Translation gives CASSSRLVGQPQHF.

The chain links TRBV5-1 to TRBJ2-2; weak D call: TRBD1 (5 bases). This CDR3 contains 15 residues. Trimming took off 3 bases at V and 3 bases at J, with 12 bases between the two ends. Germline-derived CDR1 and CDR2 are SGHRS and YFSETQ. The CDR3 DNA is TGCGCCAGCAGCTACAGCGACAGAGACACCGGGGAGCTGTTTTTT. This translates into CASSYSDRDTGELFF.

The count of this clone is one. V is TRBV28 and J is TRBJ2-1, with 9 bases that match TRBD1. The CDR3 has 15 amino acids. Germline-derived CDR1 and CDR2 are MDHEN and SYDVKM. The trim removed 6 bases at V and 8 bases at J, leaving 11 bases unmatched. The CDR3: CASSLAGQGGDEQFF. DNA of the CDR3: TGTGCCAGCAGCCTCGCGGGACAGGGTGGGGATGAGCAGTTCTTC.

The CDR3 DNA sequence: TGTGCCAGCAGCTTTGACACAAAGAACACTGAAGCTTTCTTT. It is translated as CASSFDTKNTEAFF. This chain uses TRBV5-6 with TRBJ1-1, with D unresolved. The V gene's germline CDR1 is SGHDT and CDR2 YYEEEE. This CDR3 is 14 amino acids long. The germline V and J ends were trimmed by 2 bases and 1 base, with 9 bases remaining between them.

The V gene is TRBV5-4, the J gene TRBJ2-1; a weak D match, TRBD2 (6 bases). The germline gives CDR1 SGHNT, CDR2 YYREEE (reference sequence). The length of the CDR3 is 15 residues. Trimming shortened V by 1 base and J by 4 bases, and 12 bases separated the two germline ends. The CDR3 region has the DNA TGTGCCAGCAGCTTGTCCGGGAGCGGATACAATGAGCAGTTCTTC. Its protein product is CASSLSGSGYNEQFF. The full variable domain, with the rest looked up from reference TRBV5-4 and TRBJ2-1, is ETGVTQSPTHLIKTRGQQVTLRCSSQSGHNTVSWYQQALGQGPQFIFQYYREEENGRGNFPPRFSGLQFPNYSSELNVNALELDDSALYLCASSLSGSGYNEQFFGPGTRLTVL.

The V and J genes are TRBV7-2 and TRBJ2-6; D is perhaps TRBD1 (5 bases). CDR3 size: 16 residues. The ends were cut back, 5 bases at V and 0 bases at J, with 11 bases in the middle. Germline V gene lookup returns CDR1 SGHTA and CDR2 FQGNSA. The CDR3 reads CASSLRQFSGANVLTF. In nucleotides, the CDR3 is TGTGCCAGCAGCCTTAGACAGTTCTCTGGGGCCAACGTCCTGACTTTC. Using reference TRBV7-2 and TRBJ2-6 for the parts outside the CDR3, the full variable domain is GAGVSQSPSNKVTEKGKDVELRCDPISGHTALYWYRQSLGQGLEFLIYFQGNSAPDKSGLPSDRFSAERTGGSVSTLTIQRTQQEDSAVYLCASSLRQFSGANVLTFGAGSRLTVL.

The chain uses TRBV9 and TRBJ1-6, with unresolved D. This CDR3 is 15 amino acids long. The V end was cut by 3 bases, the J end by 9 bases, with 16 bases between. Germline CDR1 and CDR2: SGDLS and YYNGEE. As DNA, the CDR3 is TGTGCCAGCAGCGGACTTGGAGAAGTAGGTTCACCCCTCCACTTT. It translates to CASSGLGEVGSPLHF.

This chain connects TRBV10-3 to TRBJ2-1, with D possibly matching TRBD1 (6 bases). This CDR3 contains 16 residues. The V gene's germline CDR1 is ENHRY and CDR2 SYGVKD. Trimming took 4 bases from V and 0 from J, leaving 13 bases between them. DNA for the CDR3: TGTGCCATCAGTGGTCGGGACATCAGCTCCTACAATGAGCAGTTCTTC. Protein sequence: CAISGRDISSYNEQFF.

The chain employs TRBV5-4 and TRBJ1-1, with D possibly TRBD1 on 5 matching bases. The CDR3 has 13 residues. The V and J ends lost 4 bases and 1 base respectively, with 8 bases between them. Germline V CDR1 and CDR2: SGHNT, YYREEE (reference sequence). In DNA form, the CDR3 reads TGTGCCAGCAGCCAAGACAGGAACACTGAAGCTTTCTTT. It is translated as CASSQDRNTEAFF.

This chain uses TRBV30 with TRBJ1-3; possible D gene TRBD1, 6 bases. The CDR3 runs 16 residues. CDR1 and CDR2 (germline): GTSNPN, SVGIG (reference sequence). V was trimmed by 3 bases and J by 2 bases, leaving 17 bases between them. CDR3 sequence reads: CAWSAFTNRAGNTIYF. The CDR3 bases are TGTGCCTGGAGCGCTTTCACTAACAGGGCTGGAAACACCATATATTTT.

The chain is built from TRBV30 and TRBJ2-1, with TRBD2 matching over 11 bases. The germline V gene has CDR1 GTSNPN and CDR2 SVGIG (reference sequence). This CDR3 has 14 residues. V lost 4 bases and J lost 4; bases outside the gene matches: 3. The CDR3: CAWILAGGYNEQFF. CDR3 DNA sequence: TGTGCCTGGATTCTAGCGGGGGGATACAATGAGCAGTTCTTC.